The source of this T cell receptor beta chain is a study of T-cell memory formation after mild COVID-19. TCRdb re-derived calls from the 5' RACE reads in MiXCR, one entry per CDR3 protein. The table lists 470,000 or so distinct CDR3 sequences, roughly 17% of them singletons. CDR3 length: 14 residues. The germline CDR1 and CDR2 sequences are SGHRS and YFSETQ. With 4 bases clipped from V and 4 bases from J, the junction kept 5 bases outside the gene matches. Sequenced material: PBMCs or a T cell subset sorted from them (not recorded which). The receptor was derived from a man aged 18 to 35 who had mild COVID-19 (a few samples of this study predate the infection). Cell type and time point are not known. V and J are TRBV5-1 and TRBJ1-1; 9 nucleotides align to TRBD1. The CDR3 loop reads CASSAVTGGTEAFF. The CDR3 nucleotides are TGCGCCAGCAGCGCGGTGACAGGGGGCACTGAAGCTTTCTTT.